The 21 T cell receptor beta chains below were found in one sample sequenced in a study of CD8+ T cells in alopecia areata. After isolation, RNA underwent reverse transcription to generate cDNA as the sequencing template. Only in-frame clones appear in the TCRdb table, and some are missing; sequencing was by immunoSEQ multiplex PCR. The table has over 150,000 clones, 50% to 60% seen once; the top ten hold 0.69%. Treatment: oral pan-JAK inhibitor, 5-10 mg twice daily. The sample in question was CD4+ T cells sorted from blood, obtained at week 4, from a patient treated with tofacitinib. The receptors originated from a human donor with alopecia areata.

This clone has more than one count but fewer than ten. This chain uses TRBV6-5 with TRBJ2-1; TRBD1 matches 9 bases. V lost 0 bases and J lost 4; bases outside the gene matches: 1. The CDR3 loop spans 15 amino acids. The germline gives CDR1 MNHEY, CDR2 SVGAGI. The CDR3 protein is CASSYSGQGYNEQFF. In DNA form, the CDR3 reads TGTGCCAGCAGTTACTCAGGACAGGGGTACAATGAGCAGTTCTTC.

The CDR3 nucleotides read TGCAGTGCGGCGCGGGGAGAGACCCAGTACTTC. Protein sequence: CSAARGETQYF. The rearrangement uses TRBV20-1 and TRBJ2-5, with D perhaps matching TRBD2 (6 bases). Germline V gene lookup returns CDR1 DFQATT and CDR2 SNEGSKA (reference sequence). The CDR3 has 11 amino acids. Trimming stripped 6 bases from V and 4 bases from J, with 9 bases between.

The J gene is TRBJ2-7, the V gene TRBV29-1; 7 positions agree with TRBD2. Germline loops: CDR1 SQVTM, CDR2 ANQGSEA. The CDR3 totals 12 residues. Trimming at V came to 7 bases and at J to 3 bases, leaving 6 bases not matched to a gene. The CDR3 loop is CSAASGRYEQYF. In DNA form, the CDR3 reads TGCAGCGCCGCTAGCGGACGCTACGAGCAGTACTTC.

This clone occurred a few times. The rearrangement uses TRBV5-1 and TRBJ2-7; 9 bases fit TRBD1. The V gene end was trimmed by 3 bases and the J gene end by 5 bases; junction bases not matched to a gene: 9. This CDR3 contains 15 residues. The germline V gene encodes CDR1 SGHRS and CDR2 YFSETQ. In nucleotides, the CDR3 is TGCGCCAGCAGCTCTCATACCGGGACAGGGAACGAGCAGTACTTC. It is translated as CASSSHTGTGNEQYF.

This chain links TRBV4-2 with TRBJ2-1; TRBD2 matches at 11 bases. The CDR3 extends over 20 amino acids. The V gene's germline CDR1 is LGHNA and CDR2 YNFKEQ. Trimming removed 3 bases from V and 7 bases from J; junction bases left unmatched: 20. The CDR3 sequence is CASSHQRYSGRGLTANEQFF. CDR3 sequence (DNA): TGTGCCAGCAGCCACCAAAGGTATAGCGGGAGGGGATTGACGGCAAATGAGCAGTTCTTC.

The J gene is TRBJ2-6, the V gene TRBV23-1; D is possibly TRBD1 (6 bases). TRBV23-1 is noted as an ORF with a role that remains uncertain. The ends were cut back, 3 bases at V and 3 bases at J, with 15 bases in the middle. The CDR3 extends over 17 amino acids. In DNA form, the CDR3 reads TGCGCCAGCAGTCACCCCGGGACACCTAATGGGGCCAACGTCCTGACTTTC. Protein: CASSHPGTPNGANVLTF.

This clone appeared once. This rearrangement joins TRBV30 to TRBJ2-2, with D maybe TRBD1 (5 bases). Germline-derived CDR1 and CDR2 are GTSNPN and SVGIG (reference sequence). This CDR3 is 13 amino acids long. V lost 1 base and J 8 bases, leaving 11 bases between the germline ends. CDR3 nucleotide sequence: TGTGCCTGGAGTGCTCAGGGCTTGGGGGAGCTGTTTTTT. Its protein product is CAWSAQGLGELFF.

The chain has TRBV20-1 and TRBJ2-3, with 9 bases lining up with TRBD2. Germline CDR1 is DFQATT and CDR2 is SNEGSKA (reference sequence). The CDR3 totals 10 residues. Germline trimming cut 5 bases from V and 14 bases from J; bases unmatched to any gene: 5. The chain's CDR3 is CSAHSGGRYF. The CDR3 region has the DNA TGCAGTGCTCATAGCGGGGGACGGTATTTT.

This clone occurred a few times. V gene TRBV4-2 combines with J gene TRBJ2-4; 7 positions agree with TRBD1. Germline CDR1 is LGHNA and CDR2 is YNFKEQ. V lost 2 bases and J lost 0; bases outside the gene matches: 7. This CDR3 has 17 amino acids. This chain's CDR3 is CASSQKTGLSAKNIQYF. The CDR3 bases are TGTGCCAGCAGCCAAAAGACAGGGTTATCAGCCAAAAACATTCAGTACTTC.

V is TRBV30 and J is TRBJ1-1; tentatively, D is TRBD1 (5 bases). V was trimmed by 2 bases and J by 0 bases, leaving 10 bases between them. Germline assignment: CDR1 GTSNPN and CDR2 SVGIG (reference sequence). The CDR3 consists of 14 residues. CDR3 protein: CAWSRNRLNTEAFF. CDR3 coding DNA: TGTGCCTGGAGTAGGAACAGGTTGAACACTGAAGCTTTCTTT.

This chain joins TRBV5-1 and TRBJ2-7; the D gene is possibly TRBD1 (6 bases). The V and J ends lost 1 base and 1 base respectively, with 9 bases between them. CDR1 is SGHRS and CDR2 is YFSETQ in the germline V gene. The CDR3 runs 14 residues. This CDR3 reads CASSLLQGSYEQYF. DNA for the CDR3: TGCGCCAGCAGCTTGTTACAGGGATCCTACGAGCAGTACTTC.

The rearrangement uses TRBV2 and TRBJ2-3, with D unclear. Per germline, CDR1 SNHLY and CDR2 FYNNEI. Trimming removed 4 bases from V and 6 bases from J, with 11 bases in between. The CDR3 consists of 13 residues. This CDR3 reads CASSGQARDTQYF. The CDR3 nucleotides read TGTGCCAGCAGTGGGCAGGCAAGGGATACGCAGTATTTT.

The DNA of the CDR3 is TGTGCCAGCAGCCCTACACCGGGTGGTACGCACGAGCAGTACTTC. Protein sequence: CASSPTPGGTHEQYF. J is TRBJ2-7 and V is TRBV9; D remains unclear. Germline-derived CDR1 and CDR2 are SGDLS and YYNGEE. V was trimmed by 4 bases and J by 5 bases, leaving 19 bases between them. The CDR3 loop spans 15 amino acids.

The genes are TRBV5-1 and TRBJ2-1, with TRBD1 matching over 10 bases. Germline loops: CDR1 SGHRS, CDR2 YFSETQ. Trimming at V came to 4 bases and at J to 10 bases, leaving 11 bases not matched to a gene. The length of the CDR3 is 15 residues. The CDR3 DNA follows: TGCGCCAGCAGCGGTGACAGGGGGCTAGCGGACGAGCAGTTCTTC. Translated, it gives CASSGDRGLADEQFF.

The V and J genes are TRBV20-1 and TRBJ2-3; D may be TRBD2 (5 bases). V lost 7 bases and J 4 bases, leaving 9 bases between the germline ends. Germline CDR1 is DFQATT and CDR2 is SNEGSKA (reference sequence). The CDR3 is made up of 11 amino acids. CDR3 protein: CSVGGADTQYF. CDR3 nucleotides: TGCAGTGTAGGAGGAGCAGATACGCAGTATTTT.

The gene calls are TRBV9 and TRBJ1-2; D is perhaps TRBD1 (5 bases). In germline, CDR1 is SGDLS, CDR2 YYNGEE. Between the trimmed V and J ends, which lost 2 bases and 3 bases, there was a span of 8 bases. The CDR3 totals 13 residues. The CDR3 region is CASSVEGYYGYTF. The CDR3 DNA follows: TGTGCCAGCAGCGTGGAGGGGTACTATGGCTACACCTTC.

This clone was detected once. The V and J genes are TRBV7-2 and TRBJ2-5; D not resolved. CDR3 length equals 15 residues. Germline CDR1 is SGHTA and CDR2 is FQGNSA. V dropped 1 base and J dropped 0 bases, with 9 bases sitting between them. CDR3 protein: CASSLVGLDQETQYF. CDR3 DNA sequence: TGTGCCAGCAGCTTAGTAGGTCTAGACCAAGAGACCCAGTACTTC.

The CDR3, as DNA: TGTGCCAGCAGAACGACGGCAAACTATGGCTACACCTTC. Its protein is CASRTTANYGYTF. V is TRBV6-5 and J is TRBJ1-2; D gene ambiguous. Trimming shortened V by 6 bases and J by 2 bases, and 10 bases separated the two germline ends. Germline V gene data show CDR1 as MNHEY and CDR2 as SVGAGI. The CDR3 is 13 amino acids.

The chain has TRBV25-1 and TRBJ2-1; the D gene is possibly TRBD2 (6 bases). Per germline, CDR1 MGHDK and CDR2 SYGVNS. V lost 5 bases, J lost 13 bases, and 12 bases lay in between. The CDR3 consists of 11 residues. The CDR3 spells CASSSSGSQFF. The CDR3 DNA reads as TGTGCCAGCAGTTCGAGCGGGTCCCAGTTCTTC.

The J gene is TRBJ1-2, the V gene TRBV5-6; a weak D match, TRBD1 (5 bases). The CDR3 length is 13 residues. Trimming stripped 3 bases from V and 6 bases from J, with 12 bases between. Germline V gene lookup returns CDR1 SGHDT and CDR2 YYEEEE. CDR3 sequence: CASSWGTVNGYTF. The CDR3 DNA follows: TGTGCCAGCAGCTGGGGGACTGTTAATGGCTACACCTTC.

The chain combines TRBV9 with TRBJ2-7; D is unresolved. V lost 4 bases and J 7 bases, leaving 18 bases between the germline ends. The CDR3 loop spans 14 amino acids. Per the germline V gene, CDR1 is SGDLS and CDR2 is YYNGEE. The CDR3 loop is CASSTDHRRSEQYF. In DNA, the CDR3 is TGTGCCAGCAGCACCGACCATAGACGGTCGGAGCAGTACTTC.